By share, the clone carrying this TCR beta chain ranks as medium-sized. The sample originates from a study of spatial heterogeneity in lung cancer. Time point: sample taken at primary tumor resection. MiXCR, applied by TCRdb to the 5' RACE reads, yields one record per CDR3 protein. Seen here are approximately 24,000 distinct CDR3 sequences, around 5.1% observed once, and the top ten hold 4.5% to 6.5%. The CDR3 contains 13 residues. V was clipped by 0 bases and J by 7 bases, with 10 bases between them. Germline assignment: CDR1 SGHKS and CDR2 YYEKEE (reference sequence). The input for sequencing was PBMCs, taken at surgery. V usage is TRBV5-5 and J usage is TRBJ1-1; D unresolved. The source is a male donor with early-stage non-small cell lung cancer. Here the CDR3 DNA reads TGTGCCAGCAGCTTGGCCCCATCTGGTGAAGCTTTCTTT. Translation: CASSLAPSGEAFF. Filled out from reference TRBV5-5 and TRBJ1-1, the complete variable domain reads DAGVTQSPTHLIKTRGQQVTLRCSPISGHKSVSWYQQVLGQGPQFIFQYYEKEERGRGNFPDRFSARQFPNYSSELNVNALLLGDSALYLCASSLAPSGEAFFGQGTRLTVV.